Presented here are 27 T cell receptor beta chains from one specimen sequenced in a study of blood T cell repertoires in COVID-19. Method: immunoSEQ multiplex PCR; TCRdb's copy keeps in-frame clones and lacks some. The repertoire holds about 320,000 clones, with around nine tenths as singletons. The material sequenced was PBMCs or T cells enriched from blood (not recorded which). These receptors were obtained from a man in his 60s who had recovered from COVID-19.

V gene TRBV5-5 combines with J gene TRBJ2-2; a possible D gene is TRBD1 (6 bases). Germline V lookup: CDR1 SGHKS, CDR2 YYEKEE (reference sequence). This CDR3 has 16 amino acids. V lost 2 bases and J 3 bases, leaving 14 bases between the germline ends. CDR3 DNA sequence: TGTGCCAGCAGCTTTAAAAGGACAGAGTACACCGGGGAGCTGTTTTTT. Protein: CASSFKRTEYTGELFF.

CDR3 nucleotides: TGTGCCAGCAGTCCATTAGCGGGATCCTACTACGAGCAGTACTTC. Its translation: CASSPLAGSYYEQYF. V usage is TRBV27 and J usage is TRBJ2-7; TRBD2 matches at 8 bases. Germline V gene data show CDR1 as MNHEY and CDR2 as SMNVEV (reference sequence). V dropped 5 bases and J dropped 3; count of bases not matched to a gene: 9. The CDR3 length is 15 residues.

This chain joins TRBV7-8 and TRBJ2-1; possible D gene TRBD2, 5 bases. Trimming took off 4 bases at V and 0 bases at J, with 19 bases between the two ends. The CDR3 is 18 amino acids. Germline CDR1 reads SGHVS; CDR2 reads FQNEAQ. The CDR3 nucleotides are TGTGCCAGCAGCTCGCCGCCTGAGCGGAGGCCCTCCTACAATGAGCAGTTCTTC. As protein: CASSSPPERRPSYNEQFF.

The chain uses TRBV5-1 and TRBJ2-7; tentatively, D is TRBD1 (6 bases). This CDR3 has 14 residues. Germline loops: CDR1 SGHRS, CDR2 YFSETQ. V lost 9 bases to trimming and J lost 2 bases, with 18 bases between them. The CDR3 loop is CATAPSTGTYEQYF. In DNA, the CDR3 is TGCGCCACCGCGCCTTCGACAGGTACCTACGAGCAGTACTTC.

The chain employs TRBV5-1 and TRBJ2-1; 7 bases are shared with TRBD2. V shed 0 bases and J 5 bases; nucleotides not matched to a gene: 5. The germline V gene has CDR1 SGHRS and CDR2 YFSETQ. The CDR3 loop spans 15 amino acids. This CDR3 reads CASSLGGSRDNEQFF. The CDR3 DNA sequence: TGCGCCAGCAGCTTGGGCGGGAGCAGGGACAATGAGCAGTTCTTC.

Concerning this clone itself: A read error may account for a junction end that differs from germline. The chain is built from TRBV3-1 (or the pseudogene TRBV3-2) and TRBJ1-1; D is undetermined. There are 17 residues in the CDR3. Germline V CDR1 and CDR2: LGHDT, YNNKEL (reference sequence). The CDR3 sequence is CASSQGILSSVFTEAFF. The CDR3, as DNA: TGTGCCAGCAGTCAAGGAATCTTGTCGTCGGTGTTCACTGAAGCTTTCTTT.

The chain carries TRBV7-2 and TRBJ1-2; 7 bases align to TRBD1. The germline CDR1 and CDR2 sequences are SGHTA and FQGNSA. V shed 4 bases, J shed 1 base, and the junction held 6 bases outside the gene matches. This CDR3 region has 15 residues. The CDR3 is CASSSGTVGNYGYTF. CDR3 nucleotides: TGTGCCAGCAGCTCAGGGACAGTTGGTAACTATGGCTACACCTTC.

The chain recombines TRBV7-3 with TRBJ2-1; D remains unclear. Trimming cost V 2 bases and J 5 bases, with 7 bases left between them. The CDR3 totals 13 residues. From germline, CDR1 is SGHTA and CDR2 FQGTGA. This chain's CDR3 is CASSLSSNNEQFF. The DNA for the CDR3 is TGTGCCAGCAGCTTATCCTCTAACAATGAGCAGTTCTTC. Together with reference TRBV7-3 and TRBJ2-1, the CDR3 gives the full variable domain: GAGVSQTPSNKVTEKGKYVELRCDPISGHTALYWYRQSLGQGPEFLIYFQGTGAADDSGLPNDRFFAVRPEGSVSTLKIQRTERGDSAVYLCASSLSSNNEQFFGPGTRLTVL.

The rearrangement joins TRBV7-9 to TRBJ2-4; a weak D match, TRBD1 (7 bases). The CDR3 spans 15 residues. V lost 3 bases, J lost 9 bases, and 18 bases lay in between. Per the germline V gene, CDR1 is SEHNR and CDR2 is FQNEAQ (reference sequence). CDR3: CASSFIQGNSGIQYF. The DNA for the CDR3 is TGTGCCAGCAGCTTCATACAGGGGAATAGCGGCATTCAGTACTTC. The variable domain in full, completed from reference TRBV7-9 and TRBJ2-4, reads DTGVSQNPRHKITKRGQNVTFRCDPISEHNRLYWYRQTLGQGPEFLTYFQNEAQLEKSRLLSDRFSAERPKGSFSTLEIQRTEQGDSAMYLCASSFIQGNSGIQYFGAGTRLSVL.

The CDR3 here is CASSSRTGPYEQYF. DNA of the CDR3: TGTGCCAGCAGCTCTAGGACAGGGCCCTACGAGCAGTACTTC. The chain joins TRBV5-5 to TRBJ2-7; TRBD1 matches 8 bases. Germline V gene sequence: CDR1 SGHKS, CDR2 YYEKEE (reference sequence). With 3 bases clipped from V and 2 bases from J, the junction kept 4 bases outside the gene matches. This CDR3 contains 14 residues.

This chain links TRBV6-5 with TRBJ1-1, with D tentatively TRBD1 (5 bases). Germline V gene data show CDR1 as MNHEY and CDR2 as SVGAGI. The CDR3 spans 14 residues. The V and J ends lost 7 bases and 3 bases respectively, with 15 bases between them. This CDR3 reads CASTLGWGDTEAFF. The CDR3 DNA is TGTGCCAGCACCCTCGGGTGGGGGGACACTGAAGCTTTCTTT.

This clone was seen a single time. V and J are TRBV6-5 and TRBJ1-1, with TRBD1 matching over 7 bases. The CDR3 spans 14 residues. Germline trimming cut 7 bases from V and 1 base from J; bases unmatched to any gene: 6. Germline V gene data show CDR1 as MNHEY and CDR2 as SVGAGI. This CDR3 reads CASKTGTANTEAFF. The CDR3 DNA sequence: TGTGCCAGCAAAACCGGGACAGCGAACACTGAAGCTTTCTTT.

The gene calls are TRBV7-9 and TRBJ2-5; 7 bases align to TRBD1. The J segment lost 1 base and the V segment lost 3 bases, leaving 2 bases of the junction unmatched. The CDR3 runs 14 residues. Germline V gene lookup returns CDR1 SEHNR and CDR2 FQNEAQ (reference sequence). The CDR3 DNA is TGTGCCAGCAGCTTCCGGACAGGCCAAGAGACCCAGTACTTC. Translated: CASSFRTGQETQYF.

The V call is TRBV7-3, the J call TRBJ2-5, with 10 bases fitting TRBD1. The V gene's germline CDR1 is SGHTA and CDR2 FQGTGA. This CDR3 has 15 amino acids. The J segment lost 4 bases and the V segment lost 4 bases, leaving 6 bases of the junction unmatched. DNA for the CDR3: TGTGCCAGCAGCTCCGGGACAGGGGCCTCAGAGACCCAGTACTTC. This translates into CASSSGTGASETQYF.

The chain recombines TRBV5-8 with TRBJ1-1; a weak D match, TRBD1 (5 bases). The germline V gene has CDR1 SGHTS and CDR2 YDEGEE. The CDR3 loop spans 16 amino acids. Trimming took 4 bases from V and 4 from J, leaving 20 bases between them. CDR3 residues: CASSAGRGVFVTEAFF. The CDR3 DNA is TGTGCCAGCAGCGCGGGTCGGGGGGTATTCGTCACTGAAGCTTTCTTT.

V is TRBV2 and J is TRBJ2-1, with a weak D call TRBD2 (6 bases). CDR3 length: 14 residues. The germline gives CDR1 SNHLY, CDR2 FYNNEI. V was pared by 5 bases and J by 0 bases, with 8 bases between. This CDR3 is CASSRDFSYNEQFF. The DNA for the CDR3 is TGTGCCAGCAGTCGGGACTTCTCCTACAATGAGCAGTTCTTC.

CDR3 DNA: TGTGCCAGCAGCATACCCCCCCGCCGGATAGCAGACACCATATATTTT. This encodes CASSIPPRRIADTIYF. The gene calls are TRBV7-9 and TRBJ1-3; no reliable D call. V was cut by 5 bases and J by 8 bases, with 22 bases left in between. The germline CDR1 and CDR2 sequences are SEHNR and FQNEAQ (reference sequence). There are 16 residues in the CDR3.

This rearrangement joins TRBV12-3 or TRBV12-4 to TRBJ1-1; TRBD1 might be the D (6 bases). The CDR3 runs to 12 residues. V was trimmed by 6 bases and J by 5 bases, leaving 10 bases between them. The CDR3 here is CASRITGTEAFF. The CDR3 DNA sequence: TGTGCCAGCAGGATCACAGGGACTGAAGCTTTCTTT.

This clone occurred once. The chain combines TRBV5-1 with TRBJ2-3, with D possibly being TRBD1 (6 bases). CDR1 is SGHRS, CDR2 YFSETQ, per germline. Trimming removed 4 bases at V and 5 bases at J, with 14 bases between. The CDR3 runs 14 residues. CDR3 DNA sequence: TGCGCCAGCAGCCCAACTAGGGGGTTAGATACGCAGTATTTT. This translates into CASSPTRGLDTQYF.

Here the CDR3 DNA reads TGTGCCAGCAGCTATGGACAGGGGACCTACGAGCAGTACTTC. It is translated as CASSYGQGTYEQYF. The J gene is TRBJ2-7, the V gene TRBV2, with TRBD1 matching over 9 bases. CDR3 size: 14 residues. With V trimmed by 6 bases and J by 2 bases, 5 bases remained unmatched. Germline CDR1 SNHLY, CDR2 FYNNEI.

This clone was seen more than once but under ten times. The CDR3 spells CASSSGQGKAAEAFF. The CDR3 DNA reads TGTGCCAGCAGTTCGGGACAGGGAAAAGCAGCTGAAGCTTTCTTT. This chain uses TRBV6-2 or TRBV6-3 with TRBJ1-1; TRBD1 matches at 9 bases. The CDR3 runs to 15 residues. Germline assignment: CDR1 MNHEY and CDR2 SVGEGT. J was trimmed by 6 bases and V by 4 bases; bases with no gene match: 9.

This chain joins TRBV21-1 and TRBJ1-5. TRBV21-1 is described as a pseudogene. The CDR3 has 18 residues. CDR3 DNA: TGTGCCAGCAGCAAGGTCCTCGAGGAAGAAAGGCGCAATCAGCCCCAGCATTTT. Its translation: CASSKVLEEERRNQPQHF.

CDR3 protein: CASSESQADTQYF. The CDR3 DNA is TGTGCCAGCAGTGAGTCACAGGCAGATACGCAGTATTTT. V and J are TRBV6-4 and TRBJ2-3; D may be TRBD1 (5 bases). V dropped 3 bases and J dropped 4 bases, with 8 bases sitting between them. Germline CDR1 is MRHNA and CDR2 is SNTAGT. The CDR3 covers 13 residues.

The chain uses TRBV7-2 and TRBJ2-7; tentatively, D is TRBD2 (6 bases). The CDR3 loop spans 14 amino acids. The ends were cut back, 3 bases at V and 3 bases at J, with 12 bases in the middle. Germline lookup yields CDR1 SGHTA and CDR2 FQGNSA. The CDR3 loop reads CASSFNGRVYEQYF. The CDR3, as DNA: TGTGCCAGCAGCTTCAACGGGAGAGTCTACGAGCAGTACTTC.

The J gene is TRBJ2-7, the V gene TRBV14; TRBD1 is a possible D gene (5 bases). V was pared by 1 base and J by 2 bases, with 9 bases between. CDR1 SGHDN and CDR2 FVKESK come from the germline V gene. The CDR3 loop spans 14 amino acids. The chain's CDR3 is CASSQARGAYEQYF. CDR3 in DNA: TGTGCCAGCAGCCAAGCTAGGGGTGCCTACGAGCAGTACTTC.

This chain links TRBV30 with TRBJ2-7; tentative D call: TRBD1 (6 bases). The CDR3 length is 12 residues. V was shortened by 4 bases and J by 0 bases, with 7 bases between the two germline ends. From germline, CDR1 is GTSNPN and CDR2 SVGIG (reference sequence). The CDR3 loop reads CAWNRVSYEQYF. As DNA, the CDR3 is TGTGCCTGGAACAGGGTCTCCTACGAGCAGTACTTC.

The V and J genes are TRBV10-3 and TRBJ2-5; no firm D call. V was shortened by 3 bases and J by 7 bases, with 12 bases between the two germline ends. The CDR3 spans 13 residues. Germline assignment: CDR1 ENHRY and CDR2 SYGVKD. This CDR3 reads CAISDSFSRTQYF. The CDR3 DNA is TGTGCCATCAGTGACTCCTTTTCGCGGACCCAGTACTTC.